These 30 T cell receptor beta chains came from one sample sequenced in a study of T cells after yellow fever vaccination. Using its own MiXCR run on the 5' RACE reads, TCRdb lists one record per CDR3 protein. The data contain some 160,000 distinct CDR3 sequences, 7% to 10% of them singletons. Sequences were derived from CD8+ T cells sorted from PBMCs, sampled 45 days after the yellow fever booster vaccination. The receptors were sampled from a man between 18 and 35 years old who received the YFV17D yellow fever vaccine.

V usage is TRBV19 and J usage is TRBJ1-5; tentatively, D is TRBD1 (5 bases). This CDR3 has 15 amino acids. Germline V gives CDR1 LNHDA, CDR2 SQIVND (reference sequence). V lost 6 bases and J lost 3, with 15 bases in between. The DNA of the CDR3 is TGTGCCAGTAGACCTTGGGGGAAGATCAATCAGCCCCAGCATTTT. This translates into CASRPWGKINQPQHF.

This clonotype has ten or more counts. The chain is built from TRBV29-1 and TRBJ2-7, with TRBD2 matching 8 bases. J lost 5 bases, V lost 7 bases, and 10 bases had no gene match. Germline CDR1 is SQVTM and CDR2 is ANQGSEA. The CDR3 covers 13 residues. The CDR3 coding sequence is TGCAGCGCCCTCGGACTAGCACCCCACGAGCAGTACGTC. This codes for CSALGLAPHEQYV.

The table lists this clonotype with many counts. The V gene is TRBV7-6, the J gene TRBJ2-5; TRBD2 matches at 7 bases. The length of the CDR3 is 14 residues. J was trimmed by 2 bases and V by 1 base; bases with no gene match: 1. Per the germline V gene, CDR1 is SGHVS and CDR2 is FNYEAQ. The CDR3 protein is CASSLGGGQETQYF. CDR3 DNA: TGTGCCAGCAGCTTAGGCGGGGGACAAGAGACCCAGTACTTC.

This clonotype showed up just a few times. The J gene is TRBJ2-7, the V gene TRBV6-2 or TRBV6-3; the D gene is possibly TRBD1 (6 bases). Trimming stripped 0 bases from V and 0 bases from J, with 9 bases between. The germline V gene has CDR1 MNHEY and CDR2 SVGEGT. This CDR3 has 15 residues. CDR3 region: CASSYSGGSSYEQYV. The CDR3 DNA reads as TGTGCCAGCAGTTACTCAGGGGGTAGCTCCTACGAGCAGTACGTC.

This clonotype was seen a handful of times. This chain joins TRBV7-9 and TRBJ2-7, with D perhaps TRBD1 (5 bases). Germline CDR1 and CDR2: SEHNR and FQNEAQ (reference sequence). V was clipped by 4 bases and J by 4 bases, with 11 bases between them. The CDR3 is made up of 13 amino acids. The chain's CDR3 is CASSSPAGYEQYF. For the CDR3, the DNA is TGTGCCAGCAGCTCCCCGGCAGGGTACGAGCAGTACTTC.

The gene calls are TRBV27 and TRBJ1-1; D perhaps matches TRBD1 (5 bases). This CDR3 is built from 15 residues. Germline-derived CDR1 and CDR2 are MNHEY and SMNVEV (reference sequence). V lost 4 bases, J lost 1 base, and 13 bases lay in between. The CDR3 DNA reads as TGTGCCAGCAGTTACGGGCCCGGGGGGAACACTGAAGCTTTCTTT. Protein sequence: CASSYGPGGNTEAFF.

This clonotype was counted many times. CDR3 protein: CATSPGTAYEQYF. The DNA of the CDR3 is TGTGCCACCAGTCCTGGTACGGCCTACGAGCAGTACTTC. The rearrangement links TRBV15 to TRBJ2-7; D gene unclear. Between the trimmed V and J ends, which lost 6 bases and 2 bases, there was a span of 11 bases. The CDR3 length is 13 residues. The germline gives CDR1 LNHNV, CDR2 YYDKDF (reference sequence).

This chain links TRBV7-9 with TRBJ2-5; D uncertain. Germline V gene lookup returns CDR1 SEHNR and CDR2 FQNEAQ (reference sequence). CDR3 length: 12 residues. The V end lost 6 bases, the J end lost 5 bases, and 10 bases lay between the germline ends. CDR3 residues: CASRAVQETQYF. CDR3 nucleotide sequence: TGTGCCAGCAGAGCTGTTCAGGAGACCCAGTACTTC.

For the CDR3, the DNA is TGTGCCACCGTTCGGGGGGCGAACACCGGGGAGCTGTTTTTT. Encoded protein: CATVRGANTGELFF. This rearrangement joins TRBV19 to TRBJ2-2, with 7 bases matching TRBD2. Germline values: CDR1 LNHDA, CDR2 SQIVND (reference sequence). V gave up 10 bases and J gave up 0 bases; unmatched junction bases: 5. The CDR3 extends over 14 amino acids.

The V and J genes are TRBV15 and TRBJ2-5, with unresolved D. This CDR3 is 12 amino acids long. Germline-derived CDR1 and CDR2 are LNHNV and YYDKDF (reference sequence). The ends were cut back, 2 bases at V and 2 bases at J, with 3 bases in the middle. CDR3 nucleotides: TGTGCCACCAGCAGAACACAAGAGACCCAGTACTTC. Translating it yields CATSRTQETQYF.

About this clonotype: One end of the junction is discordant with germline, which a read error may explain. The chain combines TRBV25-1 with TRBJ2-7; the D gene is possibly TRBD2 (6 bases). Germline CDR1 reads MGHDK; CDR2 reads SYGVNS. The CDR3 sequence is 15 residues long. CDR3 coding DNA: TGTGCCAGCAGTGAAAATGTACTAGGAGGGGCCGAGCAGTGCTTC. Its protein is CASSENVLGGAEQCF.

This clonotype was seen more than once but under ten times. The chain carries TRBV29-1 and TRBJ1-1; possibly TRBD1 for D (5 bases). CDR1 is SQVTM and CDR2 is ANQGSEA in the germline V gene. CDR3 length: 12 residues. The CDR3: CSFQGLITEAFF. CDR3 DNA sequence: TGCAGTTTCCAGGGCTTGATCACTGAAGCTTTCTTT.

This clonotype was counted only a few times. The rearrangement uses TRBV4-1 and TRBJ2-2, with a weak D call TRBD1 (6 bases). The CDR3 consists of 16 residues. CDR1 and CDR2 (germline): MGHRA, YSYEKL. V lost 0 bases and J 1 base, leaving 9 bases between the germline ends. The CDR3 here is CASSQDPGQNTGELFF. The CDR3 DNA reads TGCGCCAGCAGCCAAGATCCGGGACAGAACACCGGGGAGCTGTTTTTT.

The CDR3 nucleotides are TGTGCCAGCAGCCAGGGGGGACAGGGAGGCCCCTACGAGCAGTACTTC. Translating it yields CASSQGGQGGPYEQYF. This rearrangement joins TRBV4-2 to TRBJ2-7; 9 bases fit TRBD1. Germline CDR1 is LGHNA and CDR2 is YNFKEQ. Unmatched junction bases numbered 8, after V lost 3 bases and J lost 2 bases. CDR3 length equals 16 residues.

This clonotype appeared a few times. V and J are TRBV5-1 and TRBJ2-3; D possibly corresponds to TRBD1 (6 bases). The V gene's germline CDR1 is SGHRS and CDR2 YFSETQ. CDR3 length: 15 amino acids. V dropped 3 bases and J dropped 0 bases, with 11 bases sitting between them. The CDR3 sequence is CASSWYRESTDTQYF. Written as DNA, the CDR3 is TGCGCCAGCAGCTGGTACAGGGAAAGCACAGATACGCAGTATTTT.

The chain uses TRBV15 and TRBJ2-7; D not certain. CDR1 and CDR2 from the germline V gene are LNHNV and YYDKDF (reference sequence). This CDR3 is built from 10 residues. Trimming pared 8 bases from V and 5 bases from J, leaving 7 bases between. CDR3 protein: CATGGDEQYV. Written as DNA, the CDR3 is TGTGCCACCGGCGGAGACGAGCAGTACGTC.

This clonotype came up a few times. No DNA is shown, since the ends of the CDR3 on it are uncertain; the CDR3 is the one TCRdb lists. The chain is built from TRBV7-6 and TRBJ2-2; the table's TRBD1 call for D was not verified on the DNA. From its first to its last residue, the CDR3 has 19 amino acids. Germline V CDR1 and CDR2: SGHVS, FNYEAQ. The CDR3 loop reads CEPAAGRSQGRQTPGSCFF.

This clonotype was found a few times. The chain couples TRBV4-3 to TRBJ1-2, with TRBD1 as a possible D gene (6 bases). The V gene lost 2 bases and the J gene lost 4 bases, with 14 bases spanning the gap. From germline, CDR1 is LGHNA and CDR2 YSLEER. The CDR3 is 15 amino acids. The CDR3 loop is CASSQTSTGAYGYTF. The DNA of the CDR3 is TGCGCCAGCAGCCAAACCTCGACAGGCGCCTATGGCTACACCTTC.

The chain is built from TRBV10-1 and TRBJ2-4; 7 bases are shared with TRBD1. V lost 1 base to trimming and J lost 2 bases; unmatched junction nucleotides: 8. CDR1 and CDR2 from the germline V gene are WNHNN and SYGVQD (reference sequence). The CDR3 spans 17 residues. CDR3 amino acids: CASSELRGLVPKNIQYF. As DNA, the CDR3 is TGCGCCAGCAGTGAGTTAAGGGGGCTGGTTCCCAAAAACATTCAGTACTTC.

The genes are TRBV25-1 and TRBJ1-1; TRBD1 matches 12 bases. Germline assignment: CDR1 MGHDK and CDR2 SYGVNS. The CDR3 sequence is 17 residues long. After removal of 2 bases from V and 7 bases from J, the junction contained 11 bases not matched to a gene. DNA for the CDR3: TGTGCCAGCAGTGAACTGGGACAGGGGGCGCCAGAAAATGAAGCTTTCTTT. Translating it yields CASSELGQGAPENEAFF.

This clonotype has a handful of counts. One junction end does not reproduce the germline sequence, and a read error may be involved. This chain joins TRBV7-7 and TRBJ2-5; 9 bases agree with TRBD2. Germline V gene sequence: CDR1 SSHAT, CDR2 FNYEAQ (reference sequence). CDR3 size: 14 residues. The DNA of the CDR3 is TGTGCTAGCAGCGGGGGGCCCTACCAAGAGACCCAGTACTTC. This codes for CASSGGPYQETQYF.

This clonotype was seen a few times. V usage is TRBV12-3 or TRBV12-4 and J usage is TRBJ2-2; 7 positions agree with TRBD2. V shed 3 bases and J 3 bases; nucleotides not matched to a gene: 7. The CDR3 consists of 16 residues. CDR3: CASSFPGGPHTGELFF. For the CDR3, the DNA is TGTGCCAGCAGTTTCCCGGGGGGACCACACACCGGGGAGCTGTTTTTT.

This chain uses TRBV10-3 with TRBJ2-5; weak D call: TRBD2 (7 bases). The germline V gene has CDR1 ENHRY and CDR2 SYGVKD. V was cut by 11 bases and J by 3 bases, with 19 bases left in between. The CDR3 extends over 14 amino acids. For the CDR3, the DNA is TGTGCCTACCTTTTGGGGGGGCCTGAAGAGACCCAGTACTTC. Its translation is CAYLLGGPEETQYF.

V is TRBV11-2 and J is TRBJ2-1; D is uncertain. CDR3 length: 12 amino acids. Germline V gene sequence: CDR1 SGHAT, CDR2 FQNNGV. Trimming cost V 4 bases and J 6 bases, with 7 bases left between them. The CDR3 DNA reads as TGTGCCAGCAGCTGGACCCTCAATGAGCAGTTCTTC. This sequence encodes CASSWTLNEQFF.

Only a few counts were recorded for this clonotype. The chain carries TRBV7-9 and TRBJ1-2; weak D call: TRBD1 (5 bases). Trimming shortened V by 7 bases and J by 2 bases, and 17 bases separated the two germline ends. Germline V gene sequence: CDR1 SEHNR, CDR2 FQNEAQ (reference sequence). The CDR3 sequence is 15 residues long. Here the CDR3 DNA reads TGTGCCAGCACCCCCGAGGTGGGGGGAAACTATGGCTACACCTTC. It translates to CASTPEVGGNYGYTF.

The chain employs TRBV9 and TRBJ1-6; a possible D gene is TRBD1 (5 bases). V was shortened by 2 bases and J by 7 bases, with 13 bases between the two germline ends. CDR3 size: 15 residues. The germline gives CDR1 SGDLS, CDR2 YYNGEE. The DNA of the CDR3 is TGTGCCAGCAGCGTTGGACAATTCGGGAATTCACCCCTCCACTTT. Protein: CASSVGQFGNSPLHF.

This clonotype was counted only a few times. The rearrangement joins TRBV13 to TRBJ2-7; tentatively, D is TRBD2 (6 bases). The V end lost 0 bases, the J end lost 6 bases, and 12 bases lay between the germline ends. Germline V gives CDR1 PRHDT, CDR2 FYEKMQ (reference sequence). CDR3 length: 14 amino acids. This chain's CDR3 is CASSLGPGGVEQYV. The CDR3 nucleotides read TGTGCCAGCAGCTTAGGCCCAGGAGGGGTCGAGCAGTACGTC.

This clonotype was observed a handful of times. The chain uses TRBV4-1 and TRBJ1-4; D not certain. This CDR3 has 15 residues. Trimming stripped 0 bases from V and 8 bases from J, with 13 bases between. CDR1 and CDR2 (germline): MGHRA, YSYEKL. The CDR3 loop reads CASSQDAGIQEKLFF. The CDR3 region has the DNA TGCGCCAGCAGCCAAGATGCCGGGATTCAGGAAAAACTGTTTTTT.

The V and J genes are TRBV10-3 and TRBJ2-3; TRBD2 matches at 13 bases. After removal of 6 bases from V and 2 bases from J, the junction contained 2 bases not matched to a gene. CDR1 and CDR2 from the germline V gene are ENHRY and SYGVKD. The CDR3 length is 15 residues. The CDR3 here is CAIRGLAGTTDTQYF. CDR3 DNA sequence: TGTGCCATCAGGGGACTAGCGGGGACCACAGATACGCAGTATTTT.

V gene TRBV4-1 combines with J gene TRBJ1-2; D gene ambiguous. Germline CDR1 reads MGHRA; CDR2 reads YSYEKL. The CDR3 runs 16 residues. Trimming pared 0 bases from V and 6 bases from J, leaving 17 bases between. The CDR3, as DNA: TGCGCCAGCAGCCAAGATCAAGTCGGCGGTCTGAATGGCTACACCTTC. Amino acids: CASSQDQVGGLNGYTF.